This is a list of T cell receptor beta chains from one sample in a study of response to subunit inactivated influenza vaccine. TCRdb independently ran MiXCR on the RT-PCR reads; one entry per CDR3 protein. The sample holds approximately 170,000 distinct CDR3 sequences, 13% to 15% seen once. The sample consisted of CD8+ T cells sorted from PBMCs, taken 4 to 6 days after vaccination. These TCRs come from a man aged 50 to 59 who received an inactivated influenza vaccine. CDR3s include the opening cysteine and the closing phenylalanine or tryptophan. Each record gives: clone size, J gene, V gene, D gene, CDR3 DNA, CDR3 protein. A D gene is named only where the DNA matches it firmly. Size is omitted from some rows. Given values are once, few, many or a class for expanded clones.

size: -
J: TRBJ2-7
V: TRBV6-1
D: -
DNA: TGTGCCAGCACCACCGCTTTTGGGCAGGGCTTAAACTACGAGCAGTACTTC
CDR3: CASTTAFGQGLNYEQYF

size: -
J: TRBJ1-4
V: TRBV7-9
D: -
DNA: TGTGCCAGCACCGATGGTACGGGGCCTGAAAAACTGTTTTTT
CDR3: CASTDGTGPEKLFF

size: medium-sized
J: TRBJ2-1
V: TRBV28
D: -
DNA: TGTGCCAGCAGTTTATTCCTAGGGCCTAAGCCTTACAATGAGCAGTTCTTC
CDR3: CASSLFLGPKPYNEQFF

size: -
J: TRBJ2-7
V: TRBV4-3
D: -
DNA: TGCGCCAGCAGCCAAGTTGTGGACAACTCCTACGAGCAGTACTTC
CDR3: CASSQVVDNSYEQYF

size: many
J: TRBJ2-3
V: TRBV24-1
D: -
DNA: TGTGCCACCAGTGATCCGGGACCTTACACAGATACGCAGTATTTT
CDR3: CATSDPGPYTDTQYF

size: -
J: TRBJ2-7
V: TRBV7-2
D: TRBD2
DNA: TGTGCCAGCAGCTTAGGAGCGGGAGTATTCTACGAGCAGTACTTC
CDR3: CASSLGAGVFYEQYF

size: -
J: TRBJ2-7
V: TRBV11-1
D: TRBD2
DNA: TGTGCCAGCAGCCGAGGACTAGCGGGATGGGAGCAGTACTTC
CDR3: CASSRGLAGWEQYF

size: -
J: TRBJ2-3
V: TRBV12-3/TRBV12-4
D: -
DNA: TGTGCCAGCAATCTAGCGATGGGCACAGATACGCAGTATTTT
CDR3: CASNLAMGTDTQYF

size: many
J: TRBJ2-7
V: TRBV18
D: TRBD1
DNA: TGTGCCAGCTCACCCGGACAGGGACCCTACGAGCAGTACTTC
CDR3: CASSPGQGPYEQYF

size: few
J: TRBJ2-7
V: TRBV12-3/TRBV12-4
D: TRBD1
DNA: TGTGCCAGCAGCCCTACACAGGGGGCTCACGAGCAGTACTTC
CDR3: CASSPTQGAHEQYF

size: few
J: TRBJ2-3
V: TRBV12-3/TRBV12-4
D: TRBD1
DNA: TGTGCCAGCACCGGGACAGGGGGCACAGATACGCAGTATTTT
CDR3: CASTGTGGTDTQYF

size: many
J: TRBJ2-7
V: TRBV6-2/TRBV6-3
D: -
DNA: TGTGCCAGCACTTCAGGGAGAATCTACGAGCAGTACTTC
CDR3: CASTSGRIYEQYF

size: -
J: TRBJ2-2
V: TRBV14
D: -
DNA: TGTGCCAGCAGCCACCTATGGGGGAGTAACACCGGGGAGCTGTTTTTT
CDR3: CASSHLWGSNTGELFF

size: -
J: TRBJ2-1
V: TRBV11-2
D: TRBD2
DNA: TGTGCCAGCAGCTTAGTTTCCCGACTAGCGGGGTACAATGAGCAGTTCTTC
CDR3: CASSLVSRLAGYNEQFF

size: few
J: TRBJ1-1
V: TRBV29-1
D: -
DNA: TGCAGCGTTGAGGCGGGGAACACTGAAGCTTTCTTT
CDR3: CSVEAGNTEAFF

size: few
J: TRBJ1-6
V: TRBV6-1
D: -
DNA: TGTGCCAGCAGTGAACAGGGACCTAATTCACCCCTCCACTTT
CDR3: CASSEQGPNSPLHF

size: many
J: TRBJ2-1
V: TRBV7-9
D: -
DNA: TGTGCCAGCAGCAACGGAGGCGGTGAGCAGTTCTTC
CDR3: CASSNGGGEQFF

size: -
J: TRBJ2-7
V: TRBV30
D: -
DNA: TGTGCCTGGAGTTTGACAGTCTACGAGCAGTACTTC
CDR3: CAWSLTVYEQYF

size: few
J: TRBJ2-1
V: TRBV7-7
D: TRBD2
DNA: TGTGCTAGCAGCTTAGCGGGTCGGGGGGAAGGTGAGCAGTTCTTC
CDR3: CASSLAGRGEGEQFF

size: -
J: TRBJ2-7
V: TRBV6-5
D: -
DNA: TGTGCCAGCAGTTACGCCAGCTCCTACGAGCAGTACTTC
CDR3: CASSYASSYEQYF

size: -
J: TRBJ2-1
V: TRBV20-1
D: -
DNA: TGCAGTTCTCGAACTAATGAGCAGTTCTTC
CDR3: CSSRTNEQFF

size: once
J: TRBJ2-1
V: TRBV28
D: -
DNA: TGTGCCAGCAGTTTACTGACTCTTTCCAATGAGCAGTTCTTC
CDR3: CASSLLTLSNEQFF

size: -
J: TRBJ2-3
V: TRBV12-3/TRBV12-4
D: -
DNA: TGTGCCAGCAGTGGGATATACGGCGGGGGCACAGATACGCAGTATTTT
CDR3: CASSGIYGGGTDTQYF

size: -
J: TRBJ2-1
V: TRBV24-1
D: TRBD2
DNA: TGTGCCACCAGTGATCCCAATAGCGGGACGAGCTCCTACAATGAGCAGTTCTTC
CDR3: CATSDPNSGTSSYNEQFF

size: few
J: TRBJ1-6
V: TRBV27
D: -
DNA: TGTGCCAGCAGTTTATCGGGGCAATTCGGTTCACCCCTCCACTTT
CDR3: CASSLSGQFGSPLHF

size: -
J: TRBJ2-7
V: TRBV6-2/TRBV6-3
D: -
DNA: TGTGCCAGCAGACATGGACCCCACTACGAGCAGTACTTC
CDR3: CASRHGPHYEQYF

size: -
J: TRBJ2-1
V: TRBV5-6
D: TRBD2
DNA: TGTGCCAGCAGCGGAATAGCTTCGGGGGAGGGCCCTTACAATGAGCAGTTCTTC
CDR3: CASSGIASGEGPYNEQFF

size: few
J: TRBJ2-3
V: TRBV28
D: -
DNA: TGTGCCAGCAGTTTATGGGCAGGGACTAGCACAGATACGCAGTATTTT
CDR3: CASSLWAGTSTDTQYF

size: many
J: TRBJ1-2
V: TRBV30
D: -
DNA: TGTGCCTTCGGTCGGGCCAACTATGGCTACACCTTC
CDR3: CAFGRANYGYTF

size: many
J: TRBJ1-2
V: TRBV5-1
D: -
DNA: TGCGCCAGCAGCTTGGAAGCAGGGGCGGACTATGGCTACACCTTC
CDR3: CASSLEAGADYGYTF

size: -
J: TRBJ2-1
V: TRBV27
D: -
DNA: TGTGCCAGCAGTGAAAAGGGCTGGCTAAAGCAGTTCTTC
CDR3: CASSEKGWLKQFF

size: -
J: TRBJ2-5
V: TRBV10-2
D: TRBD1
DNA: TGCGCCAGCAGTGATTGGGACAGGGCCCAAGAGACCCAGTACTTC
CDR3: CASSDWDRAQETQYF

size: few
J: TRBJ1-4
V: TRBV4-1
D: -
DNA: TGCGCCAGCAGCGACTTCGTTCCCACGGAAAAACTGTTTTTT
CDR3: CASSDFVPTEKLFF

size: -
J: TRBJ2-1
V: TRBV27
D: -
DNA: TGTGCCAGCAGGTGGGGAGTAGAGCAGTTCTTC
CDR3: CASRWGVEQFF

size: many
J: TRBJ1-5
V: TRBV6-5
D: -
DNA: TGTGCCAGCAGTTACTCATCAGGCCCCAATCAGCCCCAGCATTTT
CDR3: CASSYSSGPNQPQHF

size: -
J: TRBJ1-4
V: TRBV2
D: -
DNA: TGTGCCAGCAGTGCCTTGGGTGGGGGTGAAAAACTGTTTTTT
CDR3: CASSALGGGEKLFF

size: -
J: TRBJ2-7
V: TRBV9
D: -
DNA: TGTGCCATCAGCTCACGCGCGAAGGCAGGGAACGACGAGCAGTACTTC
CDR3: CAISSRAKAGNDEQYF

size: few
J: TRBJ2-1
V: TRBV6-5
D: TRBD1
DNA: TGTGCCAGCAGTTTGTCGGACAGGGCCTACAATGAGCAGTTCTTC
CDR3: CASSLSDRAYNEQFF

size: few
J: TRBJ2-5
V: TRBV12-3/TRBV12-4
D: TRBD1
DNA: TGTGCCAGCAGCCGGGACAGTTTCCAAGAGACCCAGTACTTC
CDR3: CASSRDSFQETQYF

size: many
J: TRBJ2-7
V: TRBV12-3/TRBV12-4
D: -
DNA: TGTGCCAGCAGTTCAGGCAGTCGGCCCTACGAGCAGTACTTC
CDR3: CASSSGSRPYEQYF

size: -
J: TRBJ2-7
V: TRBV4-3
D: TRBD2
DNA: TGCGCCAGCAGCCAAGACTCTTGGACTAGCGGAACCTACGAGCAGTACTTC
CDR3: CASSQDSWTSGTYEQYF

size: -
J: TRBJ2-3
V: TRBV14
D: TRBD2
DNA: TGTGCCAGCAGCCCTCTAGCGGGAGGGCCTGATACGCAGTATTTT
CDR3: CASSPLAGGPDTQYF

size: few
J: TRBJ2-7
V: TRBV2
D: -
DNA: TGTGCCAGCAGTGAAGGCTCTGACAGCCCATACGAGCAGTACTTC
CDR3: CASSEGSDSPYEQYF

size: -
J: TRBJ2-5
V: TRBV9
D: TRBD2
DNA: TGTGCCAGCAGCGTATCCGGGAGGGTTGAGACCCAGTACTTC
CDR3: CASSVSGRVETQYF

size: -
J: TRBJ2-7
V: TRBV5-1
D: -
DNA: TGCGCCAGCAGCTTCAAGGGGAGCTCCTACGAGCAGTACTTC
CDR3: CASSFKGSSYEQYF

size: -
J: TRBJ2-7
V: TRBV19
D: -
DNA: TGTGCCAGTAGTGCAACAGCTTACTACGAGCAGTACTTC
CDR3: CASSATAYYEQYF

size: once
J: TRBJ2-3
V: TRBV14
D: -
DNA: TGTGCCAGCAGCCAAGAAGGGGGTCACGAGCGAACCACAGATACGCAGTATTTT
CDR3: CASSQEGGHERTTDTQYF

size: -
J: TRBJ1-5
V: TRBV7-2
D: TRBD1
DNA: TGTGCCAGCAGCCATGGGACAGGTTGGCAGCCCCAGCATTTT
CDR3: CASSHGTGWQPQHF